Listed below are T cell receptor beta chains from one sample, sequenced in a study of vaccination and CD4 T cells after COVID-19. MiXCR was run by TCRdb on the PCR reads, yielding one entry per CDR3 protein. The sample records approximately 10,000 distinct CDR3 sequences, about 41% being singletons. Their antigens are not known. The sample here was cultured CD4+ T cells from blood, taken after SARS-CoV-2 vaccination. These receptor sequences come from a human donor with COVID-19. The CDR3 runs from the conserved cysteine through the conserved F or W. The D gene is left open where the match is weak. The size entry is marked missing in some rows and otherwise reads once, few, many or a size class.

clone_size: NA
d_call: NA
j_call: TRBJ2-3
v_call: TRBV20-1
cdr3_nt: TGCAGTGCTAGGTTAGGGCGTACCACAGATACGCAGTATTTT
cdr3_aa: CSARLGRTTDTQYF

clone_size: few
d_call: NA
j_call: TRBJ2-4
v_call: TRBV7-2
cdr3_nt: TGTGCCAGCAGCCTGCCAGGGGGACTCCTAGCCAAAAACATTCAGTACTTC
cdr3_aa: CASSLPGGLLAKNIQYF

clone_size: few
d_call: TRBD2
j_call: TRBJ2-5
v_call: TRBV15
cdr3_nt: TGTGCCACCAATTCCGGGACTAGCGGGGGGGAGACCCAGTACTTC
cdr3_aa: CATNSGTSGGETQYF

clone_size: few
d_call: TRBD1
j_call: TRBJ1-1
v_call: TRBV28
cdr3_nt: TGTGCCAGCCGATCCCCGGACAGGGAAGCCCTGTACGGAGCTTTCTTT
cdr3_aa: CASRSPDREALYGAFF

clone_size: NA
d_call: NA
j_call: TRBJ1-5
v_call: TRBV28
cdr3_nt: TGTGCCAGCAGTTTTTTTGGGACGGCAAACAATCAGCCCCAGCATTTT
cdr3_aa: CASSFFGTANNQPQHF

clone_size: NA
d_call: NA
j_call: TRBJ2-2
v_call: TRBV24-1
cdr3_nt: TGTGCCACCAGTCCCCCCTGGGATCCCGGGGAGCTGTTTTTT
cdr3_aa: CATSPPWDPGELFF

clone_size: NA
d_call: TRBD2
j_call: TRBJ2-4
v_call: TRBV20-1
cdr3_nt: TGCAGTGCCCCTAGCGGAGGGGAAAACATTCAGTACTTC
cdr3_aa: CSAPSGGENIQYF

clone_size: NA
d_call: NA
j_call: TRBJ1-2
v_call: TRBV4-2
cdr3_nt: TGTGCCAGCAGCCAAGATGAGGGATTCCGACTCTATGGCTACACCTTC
cdr3_aa: CASSQDEGFRLYGYTF

clone_size: few
d_call: TRBD1
j_call: TRBJ2-5
v_call: TRBV20-1
cdr3_nt: TGCAGTGCTAGAGATACCCAAACAGGGGCGGGAGAGACCCAGTACTTC
cdr3_aa: CSARDTQTGAGETQYF

clone_size: NA
d_call: NA
j_call: TRBJ2-3
v_call: TRBV10-3
cdr3_nt: TGTGCCATCAGTCGGTGGAGCACAGATACGCAGTATTTT
cdr3_aa: CAISRWSTDTQYF

clone_size: few
d_call: NA
j_call: TRBJ2-7
v_call: TRBV7-3
cdr3_nt: TGTGCCAGCAGCTTAACCAGGGGGGCCTCCTACGAGCAGTACTTC
cdr3_aa: CASSLTRGASYEQYF

clone_size: NA
d_call: TRBD1
j_call: TRBJ2-3
v_call: TRBV19
cdr3_nt: TGTGCCAGTAGGGACAGGGGGCGCGAAGATACGCAGTATTTT
cdr3_aa: CASRDRGREDTQYF

clone_size: NA
d_call: TRBD1
j_call: TRBJ2-7
v_call: TRBV15
cdr3_nt: TGTGCCACCAGGCGCGGCGACCGGGACAGTTTCTACGAGCAGTACTTC
cdr3_aa: CATRRGDRDSFYEQYF

clone_size: few
d_call: NA
j_call: TRBJ2-3
v_call: TRBV6-1
cdr3_nt: TGTGCCAGCAGTACTACAGGGCGGACGCAGTATTTT
cdr3_aa: CASSTTGRTQYF

clone_size: few
d_call: TRBD1
j_call: TRBJ1-5
v_call: TRBV19
cdr3_nt: TGTGCCAGTAGTCCCCGACAGGGCTGGCAGCCCCAGCATTTT
cdr3_aa: CASSPRQGWQPQHF

clone_size: few
d_call: NA
j_call: TRBJ2-5
v_call: TRBV10-3
cdr3_nt: TGTGCCATCAGTGGGGAATCAGAGACCCAGTACTTC
cdr3_aa: CAISGESETQYF

clone_size: few
d_call: TRBD1
j_call: TRBJ1-2
v_call: TRBV11-2
cdr3_nt: TGTGCCAGCAGCAACAGACAGGGGTTATCCTATGGCTACACCTTC
cdr3_aa: CASSNRQGLSYGYTF

clone_size: few
d_call: NA
j_call: TRBJ1-1
v_call: TRBV7-8
cdr3_nt: TGTGCCAGCAGCTTAGATGGCACTGAAGCTTTCTTT
cdr3_aa: CASSLDGTEAFF

clone_size: NA
d_call: NA
j_call: TRBJ2-7
v_call: TRBV5-8
cdr3_nt: TGTGCCAGCAGCCGGGACATGGCCTCCGAGCAGTACTTC
cdr3_aa: CASSRDMASEQYF

clone_size: NA
d_call: NA
j_call: TRBJ2-1
v_call: TRBV6-1
cdr3_nt: TGTGCCAGCAGGCCCGAGGGCAATGAGCAGTTCTTC
cdr3_aa: CASRPEGNEQFF

clone_size: NA
d_call: TRBD1
j_call: TRBJ1-2
v_call: TRBV5-4
cdr3_nt: TGTGCCAGCAGCTTGAGTACAGGGGATGGCTACACCTTC
cdr3_aa: CASSLSTGDGYTF

clone_size: NA
d_call: NA
j_call: TRBJ1-3
v_call: TRBV4-2
cdr3_nt: TGTGCCAGCAGCCAAGAGACCACGGCTGGAAACACCATATATTTT
cdr3_aa: CASSQETTAGNTIYF

clone_size: few
d_call: NA
j_call: TRBJ1-5
v_call: TRBV7-2
cdr3_nt: TGTGCCAGCAGCTTTGTACCGGGTTCGTCCAATCAGCCCCAGCATTTT
cdr3_aa: CASSFVPGSSNQPQHF

clone_size: NA
d_call: TRBD2
j_call: TRBJ2-3
v_call: TRBV10-1
cdr3_nt: TGCGCCAGCAGTGAGAGCGGGGTTGTTAGCACAGATACGCAGTATTTT
cdr3_aa: CASSESGVVSTDTQYF

clone_size: few
d_call: NA
j_call: TRBJ2-3
v_call: TRBV7-9
cdr3_nt: TGTGCCAGCAGCTTAACAGGGAACACAGATACGCAGTATTTT
cdr3_aa: CASSLTGNTDTQYF

clone_size: NA
d_call: NA
j_call: TRBJ1-3
v_call: TRBV7-8
cdr3_nt: TGTGCCAGCAGCTTAGCGGTACAGTCCGGCCAGGGGCCTGGAAACACCATATATTTT
cdr3_aa: CASSLAVQSGQGPGNTIYF

clone_size: NA
d_call: NA
j_call: TRBJ2-3
v_call: TRBV30
cdr3_nt: TGTGCCTGGAGCCCCCGGGGCGGGAGCACAGATACGCAGTATTTT
cdr3_aa: CAWSPRGGSTDTQYF

clone_size: few
d_call: NA
j_call: TRBJ1-2
v_call: TRBV7-9
cdr3_nt: TGTGCCAGCAGCTTAGCCCTTGCAGGAAACTATGGCTACACCTTC
cdr3_aa: CASSLALAGNYGYTF

clone_size: few
d_call: TRBD2
j_call: TRBJ2-3
v_call: TRBV20-1
cdr3_nt: TGCAGTGCGGGACCGAGCGGGGGGGCCGGAGATACGCAGTATTTT
cdr3_aa: CSAGPSGGAGDTQYF

clone_size: NA
d_call: NA
j_call: TRBJ2-1
v_call: TRBV24-1
cdr3_nt: TGTGCCACCAGTGATTTACAGGGCCAAAGGCGGCAGTTCTTC
cdr3_aa: CATSDLQGQRRQFF

clone_size: few
d_call: NA
j_call: TRBJ1-2
v_call: TRBV7-9
cdr3_nt: TGTGCCAGCAGCTTAGTGAGTAACTATGGCTACACCTTC
cdr3_aa: CASSLVSNYGYTF